The T cell receptor beta chain described here comes from a study of shared clonotypes between healthy human individuals. Healthy and HIV-negative, the adult donors had no recent acute infections or vaccinations. The germline V gene has CDR1 SGHNT and CDR2 YENEEA. V gave up 4 bases and J gave up 3 bases, with 27 bases separating them. This CDR3 is built from 19 residues. Unsorted PBMC DNA was sequenced on ten immunoSEQ deep assay plates. In the original analysis: Filtering differed because ImmunoSEQ produced junction-only sequences that carried no quality scores. Produced via immunoSEQ multiplex PCR; TCRdb's table is partial and in-frame only. V and J calls and clone size are given by that table; D and trimming were obtained from the DNA. The sample holds about 460,000 clones, around 77% seen once.

Sequencing was carried out using PBMCs. The rearrangement uses TRBV11-3 and TRBJ1-2; D gene unclear. The sequence was obtained from a woman aged 35 to 49 in good health. Some clones in this sample may be carry-over from other donors' samples. The CDR3 reads CASSSPAQTRRRGYYGYTF. The CDR3 nucleotides are TGTGCCAGCAGCTCCCCAGCCCAGACCCGGCGTAGAGGCTACTATGGCTACACCTTC.